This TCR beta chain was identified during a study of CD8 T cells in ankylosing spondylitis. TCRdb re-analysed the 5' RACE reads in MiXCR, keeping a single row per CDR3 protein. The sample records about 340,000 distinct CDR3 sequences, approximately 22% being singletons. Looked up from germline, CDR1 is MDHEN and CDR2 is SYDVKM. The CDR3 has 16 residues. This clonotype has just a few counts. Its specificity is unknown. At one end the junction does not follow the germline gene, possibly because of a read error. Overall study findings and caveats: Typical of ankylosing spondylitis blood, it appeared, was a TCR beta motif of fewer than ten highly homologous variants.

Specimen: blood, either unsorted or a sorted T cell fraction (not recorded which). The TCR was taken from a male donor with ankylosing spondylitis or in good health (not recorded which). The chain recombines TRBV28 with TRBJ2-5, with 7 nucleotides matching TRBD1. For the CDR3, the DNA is TGTGCCTGCAGCCCCCGACAGGGAAGGGTTCGAGAGACCCAGTACTTC. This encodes CACSPRQGRVRETQYF.